The 8 T cell receptor beta chains in this list originate from one sample, sequenced in a study of blood T cell repertoires in COVID-19. The protocol was immunoSEQ multiplex PCR, while the TCRdb copy is restricted to in-frame clones and leaves out a portion. The sample has tens of thousands of clones; 80% to 85% are singletons. The sample comprised peripheral blood. The receptors originated from a human donor in a cohort sampled during active COVID-19.

The chain has TRBV4-2 and TRBJ2-7; 11 bases agree with TRBD2. The length of the CDR3 is 14 residues. The V segment lost 2 bases and the J segment 3 bases; nucleotides outside the gene matches: 0. CDR1 and CDR2 from the germline V gene are LGHNA and YNFKEQ. CDR3 region: CASSQLAGGYEQYF. The CDR3 bases are TGTGCCAGCAGCCAACTAGCGGGGGGCTACGAGCAGTACTTC.

The chain combines TRBV5-6 with TRBJ2-5, with 9 bases fitting TRBD2. V trimming: 4 bases; J trimming: 5 bases; junction bases outside the gene matches: 12. The CDR3 loop spans 16 amino acids. Per germline, CDR1 SGHDT and CDR2 YYEEEE. This CDR3 is CASSHIAGALGETQYF. The CDR3 nucleotides are TGTGCCAGCAGCCATATAGCGGGGGCCCTCGGGGAGACCCAGTACTTC.

This clone has a handful of counts. The chain combines TRBV7-9 with TRBJ1-6, with a possible D match to TRBD1 (5 bases). V was cut by 2 bases and J by 1 base, with 9 bases left in between. This CDR3 region has 16 residues. CDR1 and CDR2 (germline): SEHNR, FQNEAQ (reference sequence). CDR3 protein: CASSLTQGSYNSPLHF. The CDR3 DNA reads as TGTGCCAGCAGCTTAACCCAGGGATCCTATAATTCACCCCTCCACTTT.

The chain combines TRBV6-5 with TRBJ1-4, with 10 nucleotides matching TRBD1. Germline V gives CDR1 MNHEY, CDR2 SVGAGI. V gave up 6 bases and J gave up 4 bases; unmatched junction bases: 5. This CDR3 has 15 residues. CDR3: CASRRQGAVNEKLFF. The DNA of the CDR3 is TGTGCCAGCAGGCGACAGGGGGCGGTTAATGAAAAACTGTTTTTT.

The V gene is TRBV3-1 (or the pseudogene TRBV3-2), the J gene TRBJ2-5; D perhaps matches TRBD2 (6 bases). CDR1 is LGHDT and CDR2 is YNNKEL in the germline V gene (reference sequence). CDR3 length: 14 residues. V was shortened by 2 bases and J by 3 bases, with 10 bases between the two germline ends. The CDR3 bases are TGTGCCAGCAGCCAACTAGGCGGGGAAGAGACCCAGTACTTC. This sequence encodes CASSQLGGEETQYF.

The J gene is TRBJ2-7, the V gene TRBV7-8; D is possibly TRBD2 (5 bases). CDR1 and CDR2 from the germline V gene are SGHVS and FQNEAQ. The CDR3 runs 15 residues. The V and J ends lost 3 bases and 1 base respectively, with 13 bases between them. CDR3 amino acids: CASSFDVGSSYEQYF. CDR3 coding DNA: TGTGCCAGCAGCTTTGATGTTGGGAGTTCCTACGAGCAGTACTTC.

The V and J genes are TRBV12-3 or TRBV12-4 and TRBJ2-4, with a tentative D call TRBD1 (5 bases). The V end lost 5 bases, the J end lost 3 bases, and 8 bases lay between the germline ends. The CDR3 consists of 13 residues. The CDR3 DNA reads TGTGCCAGCAGTCAGGGTTACAAAAACATTCAGTACTTC. Protein: CASSQGYKNIQYF.

In this sample, this clone turned up a few times. The chain combines TRBV2 with TRBJ1-5; D might be TRBD1 (5 bases). The germline V gene encodes CDR1 SNHLY and CDR2 FYNNEI. Trimming pared 6 bases from V and 4 bases from J, leaving 13 bases between. This CDR3 has 14 residues. Here the CDR3 reads CASSASGGNQPQHF. The CDR3 DNA sequence: TGTGCCAGCAGCGCGTCGGGGGGAAATCAGCCCCAGCATTTT.